The 7 T cell receptor beta chains presented below share a single source sample, sequenced in a study of early T cells in non-severe SARS-CoV-2 infection. From the 5' RACE reads, TCRdb called clonotypes with MiXCR, one entry per CDR3 protein. Of 30,000 to 40,000 distinct CDR3 sequences listed, around 5.4% were seen once; the top ten hold 4% to 4.5%. The starting material was whole blood, obtained at baseline. The receptors come from an adult who was a healthcare worker with PCR-confirmed SARS-CoV-2 infection or an uninfected control (not recorded which).

In this sample, this clonotype turned up many times. The V gene is TRBV3-2, the J gene TRBJ1-1; the table gives TRBD1 as D, unverified against the DNA. TRBV3-2 is tagged as a pseudogene. CDR3 length equals 17 residues. CDR3 residues: CASSQEDRRAKNTEAFF. CDR3 DNA sequence: TGTGCCAGCAGCCAAGAAGATCGCAGGGCTAAGAACACTGAAGCTTTCTTT.

The sample holds many counts of this clonotype. This chain connects TRBV12-3 or TRBV12-4 to TRBJ1-6; TRBD1 matches 8 bases. The J segment lost 7 bases and the V segment lost 2 bases, leaving 4 bases of the junction unmatched. There are 15 residues in the CDR3. The CDR3 here is CASSLTGQGNSPLHF. CDR3 nucleotides: TGTGCCAGCAGTTTAACAGGACAGGGAAATTCACCCCTCCACTTT.

This clonotype has a count of ten or more. The rearrangement joins TRBV5-1 to TRBJ2-7; 7 nucleotides line up with TRBD2. CDR3 length: 14 amino acids. CDR1 and CDR2 from the germline V gene are SGHRS and YFSETQ. V lost 9 bases to trimming and J lost 2 bases; unmatched junction nucleotides: 11. The CDR3 loop reads CATSPEGRAYEQYF. DNA of the CDR3: TGCGCCACCTCCCCTGAAGGGAGGGCCTACGAGCAGTACTTC.

The chain is built from TRBV5-4 and TRBJ2-1; no clear D. This CDR3 region has 15 residues. Germline values: CDR1 SGHNT, CDR2 YYREEE (reference sequence). Deletions cut 0 bases from V and 4 bases from J, with 11 bases between. The DNA of the CDR3 is TGTGCCAGCAGCTTGGGTGGGTCCGGATACAATGAGCAGTTCTTC. Translation: CASSLGGSGYNEQFF. Full variable domain (outside the CDR3, taken from reference TRBV5-4 and TRBJ2-1): ETGVTQSPTHLIKTRGQQVTLRCSSQSGHNTVSWYQQALGQGPQFIFQYYREEENGRGNFPPRFSGLQFPNYSSELNVNALELDDSALYLCASSLGGSGYNEQFFGPGTRLTVL.

This clonotype was counted many times. The chain joins TRBV12-3 or TRBV12-4 to TRBJ2-1, with D unresolved. This CDR3 comprises 13 residues. The germline V and J ends were trimmed by 6 bases and 0 bases, with 6 bases remaining between them. The CDR3 loop reads CASRPSSYNEQFF. In DNA, the CDR3 is TGTGCCAGCAGACCTAGCTCCTACAATGAGCAGTTCTTC.

This clonotype occurred many times. J is TRBJ2-3 and V is TRBV19; D is undetermined. This CDR3 spans 15 amino acids. Germline lookup yields CDR1 LNHDA and CDR2 SQIVND (reference sequence). The V end lost 3 bases, the J end lost 1 base, and 11 bases lay between the germline ends. The CDR3 sequence: CASSMGATGTDTQYF. The CDR3 DNA is TGTGCCAGTAGTATGGGCGCCACCGGCACAGATACGCAGTATTTT.

The sample holds many counts of this clonotype. The CDR3 nucleotides are TGCAGTGCCCGGCCCACGGCAGGGAACACTGAAGCTTTCTTT. As protein: CSARPTAGNTEAFF. This rearrangement joins TRBV20-1 to TRBJ1-1; D gene ambiguous. CDR3 length: 14 amino acids. V was pared by 6 bases and J by 1 base, with 15 bases between. Germline V CDR1 and CDR2: DFQATT, SNEGSKA (reference sequence).